This paragraph covers one T cell receptor (beta chain) sequence. Its antigen is currently unknown. The PCR ran on 60 Vbeta and 13 Jbeta primers. The protocol was immunoSEQ multiplex PCR, while the TCRdb copy is restricted to in-frame clones and leaves out a portion. The profile shows fewer than 120,000 clones, approximately 79% of them singletons. This specimen comes from a study of cytomegalovirus exposure and HLA in healthy donors. Study details: There were some 410 genotyped donors. Of these, roughly 86% fell in the genetic ancestry cluster associated with self-reported Caucasian donors.

General study points: Previous analysis showed most TCR beta V segments were productive about 90% or about 30% of the time. The authors reported that TCR beta sequences could predict HLA-A and HLA-B alleles. These predictions were accurate for most subjects in the first cohort.

Participants comprised healthy donors of bone marrow. Germline values: CDR1 SQVTM, CDR2 ANQGSEA. The ends lost 8 bases at V and 2 bases at J; junction bases unmatched: 11. CDR3 size: 16 residues. Sequencing was done on a sample of PBMCs. The chain employs TRBV29-1 and TRBJ1-5; 11 positions agree with TRBD1. The TCR originated in a man aged 25 to 40 in good health and CMV-seropositive. Here the CDR3 DNA reads TGCAGCCTTGGGGGACAGGGGGAATGGTGCAATCAGCCCCAGCATTTT. Its translation is CSLGGQGEWCNQPQHF.